This T cell receptor beta chain came from a study of shared clonotypes between healthy human individuals. The CDR3 sequence is 15 residues long. CDR1 and CDR2 from the germline V gene are SEHNR and FQNEAQ (reference sequence). Trimming cost V 8 bases and J 6 bases; bases outside gene matches: 12. On this clone: The antigen is undetermined.

Per the study methods: Because ImmunoSEQ provided only junction sequences with no quality scores, the filtering differed. The data were produced by immunoSEQ multiplex PCR, yet TCRdb's version contains in-frame clones alone and is incomplete. From that table come the V and J calls and clone size; the DNA was used to work out D and trimming. Of around 1.9 million clones detected, just under 95% appear once; the ten largest clones hold approximately 1.7%. CD45RO negativity and positive selection for CCR7 defined naive CD8 cells, a population that excluded terminally differentiated effector memory CD45RA+ cells. The study enrolled healthy HIV-negative adults without recent acute infections or vaccinations as donors. Study-wide results and limits: Blood was the sole source, and tissue repertoires probably differ.

This clonotype originated in a man younger than 35 in good health. Some clones in this sample may be carry-over from other donors' samples. The material sequenced was naive CD8+ T cells from PBMCs. This rearrangement joins TRBV7-9 to TRBJ2-1, with 8 bases fitting TRBD1. CDR3 sequence: CASDHRDRNSNEQFF. The CDR3 bases are TGTGCCAGCGACCACCGGGACAGGAACAGCAATGAGCAGTTCTTC.